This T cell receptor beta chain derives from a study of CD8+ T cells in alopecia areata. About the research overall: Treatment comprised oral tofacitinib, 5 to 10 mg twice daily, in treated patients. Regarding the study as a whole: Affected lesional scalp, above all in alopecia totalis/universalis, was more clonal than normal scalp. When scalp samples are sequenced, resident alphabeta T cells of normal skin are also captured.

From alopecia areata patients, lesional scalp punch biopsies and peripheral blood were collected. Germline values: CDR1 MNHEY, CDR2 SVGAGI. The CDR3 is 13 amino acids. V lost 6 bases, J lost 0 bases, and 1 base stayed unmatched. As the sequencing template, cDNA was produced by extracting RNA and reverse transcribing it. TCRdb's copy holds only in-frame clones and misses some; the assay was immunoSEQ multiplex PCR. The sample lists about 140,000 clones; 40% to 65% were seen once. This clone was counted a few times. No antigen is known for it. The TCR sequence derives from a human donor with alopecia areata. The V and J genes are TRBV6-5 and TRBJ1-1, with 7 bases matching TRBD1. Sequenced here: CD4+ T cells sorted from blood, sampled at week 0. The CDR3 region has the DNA TGTGCCAGCAGCAGGGGGATGAACACTGAAGCTTTCTTT. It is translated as CASSRGMNTEAFF.